The clone carrying this T cell receptor (beta chain) showed up just once. Its antigen is currently unknown. This sample was taken from a study of breast tumors, draining lymph nodes, adjacent tissues. Study results and caveats: Data only fit, rather than demonstrated, lymph node origin of most tumor T cells. Data fit most tumor T cells coming from lymph node, expanding in tumor.

Samples came from axillary lymph nodes draining the breast cancer. The germline V gene encodes CDR1 MGHDK and CDR2 SYGVNS. This CDR3 spans 18 amino acids. V lost 2 bases, J lost 4 bases, and 14 bases stayed unmatched. TCRdb fed the multiplex PCR reads into MiXCR, producing one record per CDR3 protein. This table holds 200,000 to 300,000 distinct CDR3 sequences, over 30% found once. What was sequenced was axillary lymph node tissue. This TCR was sampled from a female donor with breast cancer. Some clones in this sample may be carry-over from other donors' samples. The V call is TRBV25-1, the J call TRBJ2-1, with 7 bases aligning to TRBD1. The chain's CDR3 is CASSEGLTGAVGYNEQFF. The DNA of the CDR3 is TGTGCCAGCAGTGAAGGGTTAACAGGGGCCGTTGGGTACAATGAGCAGTTCTTC. The full variable domain, in which reference TRBV25-1 and TRBJ2-1 provide the parts outside the CDR3, is EADIYQTPRYLVIGTGKKITLECSQTMGHDKMYWYQQDPGMELHLIHYSYGVNSTEKGDLSSESTVSRIRTEHFPLTLESARPSHTSQYLCASSEGLTGAVGYNEQFFGPGTRLTVL.